This T cell receptor (beta chain) was profiled in a study of response to subunit inactivated influenza vaccine. Study-wide points: The authors offered the suggestion that each seasonal influenza vaccination recruits few new T cells.

V lost 3 bases and J lost 1, with 12 bases in between. CDR3 length: 15 residues. TCRdb re-called the RT-PCR reads through MiXCR, storing one row per CDR3 protein. There are fewer than 700,000 distinct CDR3 sequences in the sample; 13% occur only once, and around 13% lies in the top ten. This clonotype was recorded at least ten times. Its antigen is still unknown. This receptor was obtained from a man aged 45-65 years who received an inactivated influenza vaccine. The rearrangement joins TRBV12-3 or TRBV12-4 to TRBJ1-1, with D hard to call. Here the sequenced sample was PBMCs from blood, taken 35 to 45 days after vaccination. Here the CDR3 reads CASSFVLAGNTEAFF. CDR3 nucleotide sequence: TGTGCCAGCAGTTTTGTATTGGCAGGGAACACTGAAGCTTTCTTT.